One T cell receptor (beta chain) is described in this entry. No antigen is known for it. These data originate in a study of cytomegalovirus exposure and HLA in healthy donors. General observations from the study: A later analysis found TCR association rates differed by HLA locus, highest for DRB1 and lowest for HLA-C.

Germline V CDR1 and CDR2: MNHEY, SMNVEV (reference sequence). This CDR3 contains 17 residues. V dropped 3 bases and J dropped 5; count of bases not matched to a gene: 10. Donors were nominally healthy when sampled, though unrecorded immune exposures were likely. The PCR employed 60 Vbeta primers together with 13 Jbeta primers. TCRdb's table, derived via immunoSEQ multiplex PCR, lists solely in-frame clones and lacks some. The sample has approximately 280,000 clones; just over 85% are singletons. This chain uses TRBV27 with TRBJ2-2; 9 bases fit TRBD1. The clonotype was recovered from a man in his forties in good health and CMV-seropositive. Sequenced sample: PBMCs. CDR3 bases: TGTGCCAGCAGTTTCCCCACCGACAGGGGGAAAACCGGGGAGCTGTTTTTT. It codes for CASSFPTDRGKTGELFF.